This T cell receptor beta chain was retrieved from a study of shared clonotypes between healthy human individuals. The CDR3 runs to 16 residues. V gave up 4 bases and J gave up 12 bases, with 25 bases separating them. The germline CDR1 and CDR2 sequences are SGDLS and YYNGEE. Tens of thousands of T cell genomes, or approximately 190 ng DNA, went into the sorted-subset replicate PCRs. Using immunoSEQ multiplex PCR, the repertoire was profiled, and TCRdb retains in-frame clones only, with some absent. The sample records about 770,000 clones, 55% to 75% being singletons. The receptor was derived from a woman in her 30s in good health. Sequencing was carried out using memory CD4+ T cells sorted from blood. Noted subset: CD45RA-negative fraction. The chain employs TRBV9 and TRBJ1-4; tentative D call: TRBD1 (5 bases). CDR3 loop: CASSMGRTPGHEELFF. The DNA for the CDR3 is TGTGCCAGCAGCATGGGACGGACGCCCGGCCATGAGGAACTGTTTTTT.